The T cell receptor beta chain described here comes from a study of cytomegalovirus exposure and HLA in healthy donors. Study-wide points: A prior analysis recorded that most TCR beta V segments were productive about 87% or about 30% of the time. Across HLA loci, a later analysis found differing TCR association rates, with DRB1 most and HLA-C fewest. Both high specificity and high sensitivity reportedly marked the classifier's diagnosis of cytomegalovirus status. Donors belonging to an Asian-associated ancestry cluster reportedly showed fewer N-insertions in productive TCRs than the roughly 700-donor mean, according to what a later analysis found.

The CDR3 sequence is 12 residues long. V lost 4 bases, J lost 9 bases, and 9 bases lay in between. Germline lookup yields CDR1 SNHLY and CDR2 FYNNEI. As regards this clone: What it binds is not known.

The PCR contained 60 Vbeta and 13 Jbeta primers. Method: immunoSEQ multiplex PCR; TCRdb's copy keeps in-frame clones and lacks some. Seen here are some 200,000 clones, about 81% observed once, and the top ten hold less than 0.85%. The chain joins TRBV2 to TRBJ2-2; D ambiguous. The sequence derives from a woman under 30 in good health and CMV-seronegative. The sample was PBMCs. This CDR3 is CASSGPFRELFF. The CDR3 DNA follows: TGTGCCAGCAGTGGGCCCTTCAGGGAGCTGTTTTTT.